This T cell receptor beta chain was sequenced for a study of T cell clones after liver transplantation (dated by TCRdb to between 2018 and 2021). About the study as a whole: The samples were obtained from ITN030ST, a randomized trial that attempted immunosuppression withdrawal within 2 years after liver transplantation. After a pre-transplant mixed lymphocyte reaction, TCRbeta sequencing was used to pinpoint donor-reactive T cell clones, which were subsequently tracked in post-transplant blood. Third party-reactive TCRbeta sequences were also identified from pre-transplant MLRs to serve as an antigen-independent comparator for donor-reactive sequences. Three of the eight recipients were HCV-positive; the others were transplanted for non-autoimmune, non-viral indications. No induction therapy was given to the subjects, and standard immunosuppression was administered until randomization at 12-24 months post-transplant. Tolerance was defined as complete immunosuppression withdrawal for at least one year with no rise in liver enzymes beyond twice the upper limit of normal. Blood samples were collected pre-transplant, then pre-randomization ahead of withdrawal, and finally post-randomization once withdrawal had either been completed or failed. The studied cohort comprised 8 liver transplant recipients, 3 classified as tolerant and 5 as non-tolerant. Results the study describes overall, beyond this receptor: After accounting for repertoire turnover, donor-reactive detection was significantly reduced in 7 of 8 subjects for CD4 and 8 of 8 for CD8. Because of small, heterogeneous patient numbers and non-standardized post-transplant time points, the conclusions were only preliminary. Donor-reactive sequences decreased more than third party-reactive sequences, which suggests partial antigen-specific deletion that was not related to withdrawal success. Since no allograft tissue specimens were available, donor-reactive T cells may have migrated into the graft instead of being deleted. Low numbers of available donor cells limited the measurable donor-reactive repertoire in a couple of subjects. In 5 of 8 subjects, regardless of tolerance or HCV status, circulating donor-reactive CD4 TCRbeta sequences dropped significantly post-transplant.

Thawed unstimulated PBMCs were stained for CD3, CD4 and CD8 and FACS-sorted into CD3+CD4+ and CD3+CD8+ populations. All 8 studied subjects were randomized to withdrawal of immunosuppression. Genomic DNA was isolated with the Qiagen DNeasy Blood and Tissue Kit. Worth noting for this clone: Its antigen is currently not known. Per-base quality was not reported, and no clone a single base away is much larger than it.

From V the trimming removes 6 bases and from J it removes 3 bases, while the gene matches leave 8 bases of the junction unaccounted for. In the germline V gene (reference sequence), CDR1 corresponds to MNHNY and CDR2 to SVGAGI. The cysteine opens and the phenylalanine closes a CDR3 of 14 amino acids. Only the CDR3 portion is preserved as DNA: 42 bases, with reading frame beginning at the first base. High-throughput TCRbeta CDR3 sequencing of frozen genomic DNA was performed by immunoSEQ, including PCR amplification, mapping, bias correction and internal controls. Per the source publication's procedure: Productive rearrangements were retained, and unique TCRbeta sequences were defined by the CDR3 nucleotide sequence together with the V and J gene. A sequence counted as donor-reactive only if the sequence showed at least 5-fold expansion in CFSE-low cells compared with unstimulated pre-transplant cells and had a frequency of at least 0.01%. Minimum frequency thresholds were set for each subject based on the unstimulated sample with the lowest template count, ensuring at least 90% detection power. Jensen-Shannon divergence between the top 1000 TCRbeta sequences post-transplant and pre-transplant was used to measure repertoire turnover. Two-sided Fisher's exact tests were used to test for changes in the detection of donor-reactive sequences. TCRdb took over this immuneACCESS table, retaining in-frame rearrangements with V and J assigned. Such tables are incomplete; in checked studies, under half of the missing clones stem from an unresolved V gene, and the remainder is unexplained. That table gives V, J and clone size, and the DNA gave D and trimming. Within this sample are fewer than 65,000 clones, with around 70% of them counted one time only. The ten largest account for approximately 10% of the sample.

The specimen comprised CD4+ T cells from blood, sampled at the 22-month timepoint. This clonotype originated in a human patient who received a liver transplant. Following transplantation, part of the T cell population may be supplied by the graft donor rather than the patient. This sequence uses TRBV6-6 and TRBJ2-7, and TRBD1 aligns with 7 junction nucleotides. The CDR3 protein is CASRQNDRVYEQYF. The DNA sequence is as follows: TGTGCCAGCAGGCAAAATGACAGGGTCTACGAGCAGTACTTC.